This T cell receptor beta chain was profiled in a study of T cell changes during pregnancy in multiple sclerosis. The length of the CDR3 is 15 residues. V was clipped by 0 bases and J by 3 bases, with 9 bases between them. The germline V gene encodes CDR1 LGHNA and CDR2 YSLEER. Sequencing used immunoSEQ multiplex PCR; TCRdb keeps in-frame clones, though not all of them. Of tens of thousands of clones listed, 75% to 95% are singletons. The specimen was peripheral blood, collected after pregnancy. The source of this sequence is a female donor in good health, enrolled as a control in a pregnancy study. V usage is TRBV4-3 and J usage is TRBJ2-1; the D is unclear. The CDR3 bases are TGCGCCAGCAGCCAAGATATGGGCAGCTACAATGAGCAGTTCTTC. Protein: CASSQDMGSYNEQFF.